Listed here are 6 T cell receptor beta chains from one sample, sequenced in a study of regulatory T cells in long-lasting Graves disease. The time point was: newly diagnosed GD, antithyroid drugs for less than 3 months. RNA from PBMCs was the source of the TCR library. Relying on iRepertoire HTBI primers and Arm-PCR of CDR3 regions, the team built TCR beta libraries. In TCRdb, the multiplex PCR reads were re-called with MiXCR into one record per CDR3 protein. The table records over 350,000 distinct CDR3 sequences, 14% of them present only once. This sample also belongs to another study, concerning T cells in Graves' hyperthyroidism and ophthalmopathy.

Sequenced here: peripheral blood mononuclear cells (PBMCs), sampled at new diagnosis, from a patient treated with antithyroid drugs. Source of these receptors: a woman in her 50s with Graves disease.

A note on this clonotype: A clone one base away is much larger, so this may be a read error. No conserved phenylalanine or tryptophan ends this CDR3, so it is likely a read error. The chain has TRBV11-2 and TRBJ1-1; TRBD1 aligns across 11 bases. The CDR3 sequence is 15 residues long. Germline CDR1 SGHAT, CDR2 FQNNGV. V shed 5 bases, J shed 6 bases, and the junction held 8 bases outside the gene matches. The CDR3: CASSERTGGLSEAFL. CDR3 DNA sequence: TGTGCCAGCAGCGAAAGGACAGGGGGCCTTTCTGAAGCTTTCTTA.

About this clonotype: The junction shows a germline mismatch at one end, possibly a read error. The rearrangement joins TRBV7-9 to TRBJ1-1; D is unresolved. Germline CDR1 is SEHNR and CDR2 is FQNEAQ (reference sequence). CDR3 length equals 13 residues. Written as DNA, the CDR3 is TGTGTCAGCAGTTTAGGCATGAACACTGAAGCTTTCTTT. This sequence encodes CVSSLGMNTEAFF.

The table lists this clonotype with many counts. This chain links TRBV2 with TRBJ1-6; D uncertain. Trimming took off 7 bases at V and 0 bases at J, with 7 bases between the two ends. Germline CDR1 SNHLY, CDR2 FYNNEI. This CDR3 comprises 14 residues. CDR3 sequence (DNA): TGTGCCAGCACGCAGAGCTCCTATAATTCACCCCTCCACTTT. Its protein product is CASTQSSYNSPLHF.

This clonotype occurred many times. The chain has TRBV2 and TRBJ2-1, with 8 nucleotides matching TRBD2. This CDR3 comprises 13 residues. The germline V gene encodes CDR1 SNHLY and CDR2 FYNNEI. Trimming took 5 bases from V and 10 from J; bases not matched to a gene: 7. In DNA, the CDR3 is TGTGCCAGCAGTCAGCGGGAGATGCTCGAGCAGTTCTTC. This codes for CASSQREMLEQFF.

At least ten counts were recorded for this clonotype. The J gene is TRBJ2-7, the V gene TRBV12-3 or TRBV12-4, with 9 bases lining up with TRBD1. V lost 6 bases and J lost 2; bases outside the gene matches: 5. This CDR3 contains 14 residues. CDR3 bases: TGTGCCAGCAGACCGACAGGGGGAACCTACGAGCAGTACTTC. Encoded protein: CASRPTGGTYEQYF.

This clonotype was recorded many times. The chain employs TRBV13 and TRBJ2-5; no clear D gene. The V end was cut by 0 bases, the J end by 2 bases, with 10 bases between. Germline lookup yields CDR1 PRHDT and CDR2 FYEKMQ (reference sequence). The CDR3 length is 15 residues. The CDR3 DNA sequence: TGTGCCAGCAGCTTAGGCGAACACCTACAAGAGACCCAGTACTTC. This codes for CASSLGEHLQETQYF.